Following are 5 T cell receptor beta chains from one sample sequenced in a study of PD-1 blockade in mismatch repair-deficient tumors. TCRdb's copy holds only in-frame clones and misses some; the assay was immunoSEQ multiplex PCR. The table has 40,000 to 60,000 clones, approximately 80% seen once; the top ten hold 3.3%. The starting material was peripheral blood, obtained 4 weeks after starting pembrolizumab. The receptors here all came from an adult with mismatch repair-deficient cancer.

The V gene is TRBV10-1, the J gene TRBJ2-3, with D hard to call. The CDR3 loop spans 12 amino acids. V lost 10 bases to trimming and J lost 0 bases, with 8 bases between them. The germline CDR1 and CDR2 sequences are WNHNN and SYGVQD (reference sequence). CDR3 in DNA: TGCGCCACCCCCTTTAGCACAGATACGCAGTATTTT. Protein sequence: CATPFSTDTQYF.

This clone has just one count. The chain uses TRBV11-3 and TRBJ2-4; no definite D call. V was clipped by 4 bases and J by 5 bases, with 12 bases between them. The CDR3 spans 14 residues. CDR1 SGHNT and CDR2 YENEEA come from the germline V gene. In DNA, the CDR3 is TGTGCCAGCAGCTGGGGTCATTCCCAAAACATTCAGTACTTC. It yields the protein CASSWGHSQNIQYF.

This chain links TRBV30 with TRBJ1-2, with D unclear. The germline CDR1 and CDR2 sequences are GTSNPN and SVGIG (reference sequence). CDR3 length: 13 amino acids. Deletions cut 4 bases from V and 4 bases from J, with 13 bases between. CDR3 sequence (DNA): TGTGCCTGGAAGGCAGGCAACTCCTATGGCTACACCTTC. Amino acids: CAWKAGNSYGYTF.

The rearrangement uses TRBV30 and TRBJ2-3; D not resolved. The length of the CDR3 is 13 residues. Trimming pared 1 base from V and 4 bases from J, leaving 9 bases between. Germline V gene sequence: CDR1 GTSNPN, CDR2 SVGIG (reference sequence). The CDR3 here is CAWSGKAPDTQYF. CDR3 in DNA: TGTGCCTGGAGTGGCAAGGCCCCAGATACGCAGTATTTT. The full variable domain, in which reference TRBV30 and TRBJ2-3 provide the parts outside the CDR3, is SQTIHQWPATLVQPVGSPLSLECTVEGTSNPNLYWYRQAAGRGLQLLFYSVGIGQISSEVPQNLSASRPQDRQFILSSKKLLLSDSGFYLCAWSGKAPDTQYFGPGTRLTVL.

The chain combines TRBV11-1 with TRBJ2-5; tentatively, D is TRBD2 (6 bases). CDR1 is SGHAT and CDR2 is FQDESV in the germline V gene (reference sequence). V was trimmed by 5 bases and J by 2 bases, leaving 12 bases between them. The CDR3 consists of 14 residues. CDR3 DNA sequence: TGTGCCAGCAGCCTCCCGGGAGTACAAGAGACCCAGTACTTC. Its translation is CASSLPGVQETQYF.